The rows below give T cell receptor beta chains drawn from one sample of a study of blood T cell repertoires in COVID-19. Here immunoSEQ multiplex PCR was the method, and the copy in TCRdb shows in-frame clones only, minus some. Seen here are more than 110,000 clones, roughly 85% observed once, and the top ten hold 2.5% to 3%. What was sequenced was peripheral blood. Receptors originate from a man aged 45-60 years with acute or convalescent COVID-19. CDR3s leave out the opening cysteine and the closing phenylalanine or tryptophan. Size is omitted from some rows. Given values are once, few, many or a class for expanded clones.

cdr3_aa v_call clone_size
ASSIGGQPQH TRBV19 NA
AISEFTVSNSGNTIY TRBV10-3 NA
ASSYPVVGYNEQF TRBV6-6 NA
ASSHRQGAWGYT TRBV7-9 NA
ASSLEQFYEQY TRBV5-1 NA
ASSLGGRFVTGELF TRBV5-4 NA
ASSEEGLLNSPLH TRBV6-1 NA
ASKDSVSYQPQH TRBV6-5 NA
SELAGNEQF TRBV29-1 NA
ASSVEPSSHEQY TRBV9 once
ASSSTWTGEQY TRBV7-9 once
ATSDLDTYTDTQY TRBV24-1 NA
ASSLKPRLSGEHIQY TRBV7-3 NA
ASSQLTGNTIY TRBV6-5 once
ASSSGTEALPYEQY TRBV7-9 NA
ASSVRQTNEKLF TRBV2 NA
ASSLGLGGSLEQY TRBV7-2 many
ASSTGTERINEQF TRBV9 NA
ASSAFAGAGELF TRBV25-1 NA
ASSYHTRTSGSSYEQY TRBV6-2/TRBV6-3 NA
ASTSPTGNRLGGYT TRBV19 NA
ASSPGGGNTGELF TRBV7-7 NA